This T cell receptor (beta chain) was identified during a study of blood T cell repertoires in COVID-19. Whole-study context: Samples came from the United States, Italy and Spain, spanning acute and convalescent COVID-19.

Per the original data handling: Scientists estimated how many nucleated cells there were by amplifying reference gene primers. TCRdb's table, derived via immunoSEQ multiplex PCR, lists solely in-frame clones and lacks some. V, J and clone size derive from that table, while D and trimming were established from the DNA sequence. The sample yields more than 250,000 clones, approximately 83% seen once. CDR1 MRHNA and CDR2 SNTAGT come from the germline V gene. The CDR3 extends over 14 amino acids. V trimming: 2 bases; J trimming: 4 bases; junction bases outside the gene matches: 4. Cohort 3 donors were reported recovered after two negative PCRs, clearance, or symptom resolution.

This chain joins TRBV6-4 and TRBJ1-2, with 7 positions matching TRBD1. The material sequenced was PBMCs or T cells enriched from blood (not recorded which). The receptor was derived from a man between 25 and 39 years old who had recovered from COVID-19. CDR3 nucleotides: TGTGCCAGCAGTGACCAGGGGGGTGTCTATGGCTACACCTTC. Translated: CASSDQGGVYGYTF.